This T cell receptor beta chain was obtained from a study of T cell responses to AZD1222 COVID-19 vaccine. Overall study context: Second-dose timings of about 4 or about 12 weeks were pooled.

Here immunoSEQ multiplex PCR was the method, and the copy in TCRdb shows in-frame clones only, minus some. The sample lists some 170,000 clones, 70% to 90% seen once, with approximately 1.6% in the top ten. Study conclusions and caveats: The peak T cell response came first, and repertoires were sampled only after it. Seropositive status at baseline applied to only 5 or 6 AZD1222 recipients. Vaccine-related CD4 TCRs covered spike, predominating at 160-218 and 743-854.

This clone was observed a handful of times. Its specificity is not known. After removal of 3 bases from V and 2 bases from J, the junction contained 8 bases not matched to a gene. Germline-derived CDR1 and CDR2 are SGDLS and YYNGEE. The CDR3 sequence is 16 residues long. The sample in question was peripheral blood, obtained on day 0 of AZD1222 vaccination. This rearrangement joins TRBV9 to TRBJ1-3; TRBD1 matches 7 bases. The clonotype comes from an adult in good health. CDR3 residues: CASSGKQGNTGNTIYF. CDR3 DNA sequence: TGTGCCAGCAGCGGTAAACAGGGGAACACTGGAAACACCATATATTTT.